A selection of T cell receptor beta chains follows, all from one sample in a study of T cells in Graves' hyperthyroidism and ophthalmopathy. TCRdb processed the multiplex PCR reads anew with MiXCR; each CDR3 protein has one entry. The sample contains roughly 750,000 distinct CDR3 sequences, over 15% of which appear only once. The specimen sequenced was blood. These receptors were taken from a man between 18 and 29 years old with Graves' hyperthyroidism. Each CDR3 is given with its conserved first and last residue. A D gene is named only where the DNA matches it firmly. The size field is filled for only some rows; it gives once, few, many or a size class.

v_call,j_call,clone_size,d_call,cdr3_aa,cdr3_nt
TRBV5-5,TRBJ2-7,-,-,CASRPGFLSYEQYF,TGTGCCAGCAGGCCCGGGTTCCTCTCCTACGAGCAGTACTTC
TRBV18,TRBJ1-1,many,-,CASSRVVHMNTEAFF,TGTGCCAGCTCACGGGTCGTACACATGAACACTGAAGCTTTCTTT
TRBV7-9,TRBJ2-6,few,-,CASSLPRQGAGANVLTF,TGTGCCAGCAGCTTACCCAGGCAGGGAGCTGGGGCCAACGTCCTGACTTTC
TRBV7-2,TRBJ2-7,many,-,CASSSRGGGSYEQYF,TGTGCCAGCAGCTCCCGGGGAGGGGGCTCCTACGAGCAGTACTTC
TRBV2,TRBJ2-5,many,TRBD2,CASSDPRGTSGGQETQYF,TGTGCCAGCAGTGACCCTCGCGGGACTAGCGGGGGACAAGAGACCCAGTACTTC
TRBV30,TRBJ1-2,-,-,CAWSFLYGYTF,TGTGCCTGGAGCTTTTTATATGGCTACACCTTC
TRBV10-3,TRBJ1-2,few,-,CAISEGFSGYGYTF,TGTGCCATCAGTGAGGGATTCTCGGGGTATGGCTACACCTTC
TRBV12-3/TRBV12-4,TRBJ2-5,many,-,CASSLIGKETQYF,TGTGCCAGCAGCCTTATAGGGAAGGAGACCCAGTACTTC
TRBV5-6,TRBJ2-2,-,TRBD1,CASSLGAGGTTGELFF,TGTGCCAGCAGCTTGGGAGCAGGGGGTACGACCGGGGAGCTGTTTTTT
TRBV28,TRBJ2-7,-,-,CASSSPPGRSAGEQYF,TGTGCCAGCAGTTCCCCCCCGGGACGATCGGCAGGGGAGCAGTACTTC
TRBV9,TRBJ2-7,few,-,CASSPSPFRSEQYF,TGTGCCAGCAGCCCCTCGCCGTTCCGGAGCGAGCAGTACTTC
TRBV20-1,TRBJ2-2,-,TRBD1,CSARTGAGELFF,TGCAGTGCTAGGACAGGGGCCGGGGAGCTGTTTTTT
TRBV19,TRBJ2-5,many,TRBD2,CASSIQSGIFQETQYF,TGTGCCAGTAGTATTCAGAGCGGGATCTTTCAAGAGACCCAGTACTTC
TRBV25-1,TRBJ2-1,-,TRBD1,CATKGDRAGNEQFF,TGTGCCACCAAAGGGGACAGGGCCGGCAATGAGCAGTTCTTC
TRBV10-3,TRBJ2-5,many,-,CATKDRQETQYF,TGTGCCACCAAGGACAGACAAGAGACCCAGTACTTC
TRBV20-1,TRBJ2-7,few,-,CSARIQGKGDEQYF,TGCAGTGCTAGAATACAGGGTAAAGGTGACGAGCAGTACTTC
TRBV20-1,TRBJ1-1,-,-,CSATQGWDTEAFF,TGCAGTGCAACACAGGGATGGGACACTGAAGCTTTCTTT
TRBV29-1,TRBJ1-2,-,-,CSVEWQIYGYTF,TGCAGCGTTGAGTGGCAGATCTATGGCTACACCTTC
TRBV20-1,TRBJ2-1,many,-,CSARDVFEQFF,TGCAGTGCTAGGGATGTTTTTGAGCAGTTCTTC
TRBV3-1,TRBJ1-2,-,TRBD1,CASSDIGTGYGYTF,TGTGCCAGCAGCGATATAGGGACAGGCTATGGCTACACCTTC
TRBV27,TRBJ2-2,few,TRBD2,CASSMGLPGLAVGELFF,TGTGCCAGCAGTATGGGTCTACCGGGACTAGCTGTCGGGGAGCTGTTTTTT
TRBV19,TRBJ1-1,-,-,CASSPQGRRNTEAFF,TGTGCCAGTAGTCCCCAAGGACGGCGGAACACTGAAGCTTTCTTT
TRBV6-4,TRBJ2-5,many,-,CASHPRTQETQYF,TGTGCCAGTCATCCAAGGACTCAAGAGACCCAGTACTTC
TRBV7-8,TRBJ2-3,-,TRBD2,CASSFPRTSGRGYGTDTQYF,TGTGCCAGCAGCTTCCCCAGGACTAGCGGGAGGGGGTATGGCACAGATACGCAGTATTTT
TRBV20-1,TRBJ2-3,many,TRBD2,CSAAPGGTGSDTQYF,TGCAGTGCTGCCCCGGGAGGGACGGGTTCAGATACGCAGTATTTT
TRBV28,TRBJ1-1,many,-,CASSFGTRNTEAFF,TGTGCCAGCAGTTTCGGTACACGGAACACTGAAGCTTTCTTT
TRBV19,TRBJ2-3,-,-,CASSIRTVSTDTQYF,TGTGCCAGTAGTATCCGGACAGTAAGCACAGATACGCAGTATTTT
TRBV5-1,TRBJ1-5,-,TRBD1,CASSTGAGNQPQHF,TGCGCCAGCAGCACAGGGGCAGGCAATCAGCCCCAGCATTTT
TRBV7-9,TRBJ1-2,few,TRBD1,CASSLKPYRQGARNGYTF,TGTGCCAGCAGCTTAAAACCCTACAGACAGGGGGCGCGAAATGGCTACACCTTC
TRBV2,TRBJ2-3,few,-,CASRTLAIPTDTQYF,TGTGCCAGCAGGACCCTAGCGATACCCACAGATACGCAGTATTTT
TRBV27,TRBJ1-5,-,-,CASSLSWRKPQHF,TGTGCCAGCAGTTTATCTTGGCGGAAGCCCCAGCATTTT
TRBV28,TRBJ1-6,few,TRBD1,CATGTGVDSPLHF,TGTGCCACCGGGACAGGCGTGGATTCACCCCTCCACTTT
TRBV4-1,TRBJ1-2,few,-,CASSRIQVGGYTF,TGCGCCAGCAGCCGTATTCAAGTGGGGGGCTACACCTTC
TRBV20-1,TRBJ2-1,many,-,CSARAGQFDNEQFF,TGCAGTGCTAGAGCGGGGCAGTTTGACAATGAGCAGTTCTTC
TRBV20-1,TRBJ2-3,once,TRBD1,CSALLDRVADTQYF,TGCAGTGCGCTCCTCGACAGGGTGGCAGATACGCAGTATTTT
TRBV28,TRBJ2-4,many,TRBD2,CASSSQLAGAPKNIQYF,TGTGCCAGCAGTTCCCAACTAGCGGGAGCTCCCAAAAACATTCAGTACTTC
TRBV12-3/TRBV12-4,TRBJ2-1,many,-,CATGYRTRPYNEQFF,TGTGCCACCGGATACAGGACTCGCCCCTACAATGAGCAGTTCTTC
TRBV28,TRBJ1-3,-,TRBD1,CAANGQGPFGLPENTIYF,TGTGCCGCCAATGGACAGGGACCGTTTGGTTTGCCCGAAAACACCATATATTTT